A selection of T cell receptor beta chains follows, all from one sample in a study of blood T cells in healthy people across ages. Via MiXCR, TCRdb re-called the 5' RACE reads, giving one row per CDR3 protein. Of some 760,000 distinct CDR3 sequences in the sample, roughly 25% are singletons; the top ten hold 9.4%. These data were also filed under a second study, of T cells of mothers and their children.

Sequenced sample: blood. The source of these receptors is a boy between 5 and 17 years old in good health. The CDR3 runs from the conserved cysteine through the conserved F or W. D genes are given only for firm matches. Some rows have no size entry. The others give once, few or many, or a class for an expanded clone.

v_gene	j_gene	abundance	d_gene	CDR3nt	CDR3aa
TRBV18	TRBJ2-1	-	-	TGTGCCAGCTCACTACCGGGTGAGCAGTTCTTC	CASSLPGEQFF
TRBV12-3/TRBV12-4	TRBJ2-7	-	-	TGTGCCAGCAGTTTCAGGAGCGGGCCGACTGGGGTATACGAGCAGTACTTC	CASSFRSGPTGVYEQYF
TRBV6-6	TRBJ1-6	-	-	TGTGCCAGCATCCACACGGATAATTCACCCCTCCACTTT	CASIHTDNSPLHF
TRBV7-9	TRBJ2-3	few	TRBD2	TGTGCCAGCAGCGCCGGACTAGCGGGGGGCACAGATACGCGGTATTTT	CASSAGLAGGTDTRYF
TRBV20-1	TRBJ2-4	-	TRBD2	TGCAGTGCTAGAGTGGGCGGGAGAAAGGACATTCAGTACTTC	CSARVGGRKDIQYF
TRBV10-3	TRBJ2-3	-	-	TGTGCCATCAGTGGCGGGGACAGCAGCACAGATACGCAGTATTTT	CAISGGDSSTDTQYF
TRBV20-1	TRBJ2-5	-	-	TGCAGTGCTAGGCTGGCATGGGACCGTATCGAGACCCAGTACTTC	CSARLAWDRIETQYF
TRBV7-2	TRBJ1-2	-	TRBD1	TGTGTCAGCAGCTTAATCCGGGACAGGTCCTCTGGCTACACCTTC	CVSSLIRDRSSGYTF
TRBV24-1	TRBJ2-7	few	-	TGTGCCACCAGTGATTTGGACAGACCCTACGAGCAGTACTTC	CATSDLDRPYEQYF
TRBV12-3/TRBV12-4	TRBJ1-5	few	TRBD1	TGTGCCAGCAGGGAGACAGGGGAGGAACAGCCCCAGCATTTT	CASRETGEEQPQHF
TRBV3-1	TRBJ2-7	-	-	TGTGCCAGCAGCCAAGGGAGGGTCCTCTACGAGCAGTACTTC	CASSQGRVLYEQYF
TRBV2	TRBJ2-2	few	-	TGTGCCAGCGGGAGGCTAGCCGCCGGGGAGCTGTTTTTT	CASGRLAAGELFF
TRBV20-1	TRBJ2-7	-	-	TGCAGTGCTAGCGAAGGGGTGGGGTGGTACAGAGAGCAGTACTTC	CSASEGVGWYREQYF
TRBV7-3	TRBJ2-7	-	-	TGTGCCAGCAGCTTAGGGCGGGGTTATGGCGAGCAGTACTTC	CASSLGRGYGEQYF
TRBV27	TRBJ1-2	-	TRBD1	TGTGCCAGCAGTGTGACAGGACAGGGAAGCGGCTACACCTTC	CASSVTGQGSGYTF
TRBV7-2	TRBJ2-1	-	TRBD2	TGTGCCAGCAGCTTAGTTCTGCGGGGGGGCCACAATGAGCAGTTCTTC	CASSLVLRGGHNEQFF
TRBV3-1	TRBJ1-1	-	-	TGTGCCAGCAGCCAAGTCGTGACGGGCCTGGTATCTGAAGCTTTCTTT	CASSQVVTGLVSEAFF
TRBV29-1	TRBJ2-3	few	TRBD2	TGCAGCACCACCGGGACTAGAATAGCTGCAGATACGCAGTATTTT	CSTTGTRIAADTQYF
TRBV3-1	TRBJ2-7	few	-	TGTGCCAGCAGCCAAGGGGAAGCAAGCACCTCCTACGAGCAGTACTTC	CASSQGEASTSYEQYF
TRBV20-1	TRBJ2-7	-	-	TGCAGTGCTAGAAGACAGTCTCTTTACGAGCAGTACTTC	CSARRQSLYEQYF
TRBV6-1	TRBJ2-1	few	-	TGTGCCACCCCAGGGGAAGTGGGGAATGAGCAGTTCTTC	CATPGEVGNEQFF